This entry features one T cell receptor beta chain sequence. This clonotype was counted at least ten times. Its antigen has not been determined. Base-call qualities are not available, and no considerably larger clone is one nucleotide away. Donors were 39 systemically healthy Caucasian individuals from Russia aged roughly 6 to 100 years. Approximately 9 milliliters of peripheral blood were collected from each donor into EDTA-treated Vacutainer tubes. Ficoll-Paque density-gradient centrifugation was used to isolate PBMCs, with at least 6.5 million per sample. Total RNA was extracted from PBMCs with Trizol reagent, with at least 6 micrograms obtained per sample. For every donor, flow cytometry on a PBMC aliquot measured the percentage of naive CD45RAhigh/CD27high T cells. This sample was included in a study of blood T cells in healthy people across ages (dated by TCRdb to the mid-2010s). About the full investigation: In model experiments, roughly one uniquely barcoded TCR beta cDNA molecule per two T cells was captured by template switching. The study measured age-related changes in TCR beta repertoire diversity using deep sequencing normalized with unique cDNA molecular identifiers. The donors were split into four age groups: young (average around 17 years), middle-aged (39), aged (over 55) and long-lived (roughly 77). Using the same blood draw, the study looked at two additional independent replicas of 1 million unique cDNA reads for two donors, one aged 18 to 29 and the other aged 80 or older. What the authors observed across the whole study: Because donor CMV infection status was unknown, age-related changes in expanded clonotypes were potentially confounded. As age increased, observed TCR beta diversity per million T cells dropped in a roughly linear way, and a significant reduction was already evident by age around 41. Observed TCR beta diversity correlated strongly with the percentage of naive T cells measured by flow cytometry. Estimates of total diversity based on one million sequenced T cells were regarded as lower bounds and as underestimates. Conclusive comparison of naive and antigen-experienced compartments was prevented by the profiling of bulk unsorted PBMCs. The long-lived group showed more naive CD4+ T cells, fewer expanded clones and increased TCR diversity than the aged group, suggesting age selection.

V is clipped by 8 bases and J by 8 bases, and the sequence between their germline boundaries is 6 bases long. CDR1 and CDR2, looked up from the germline V gene, are SQVTM and ANQGSEA. From its cysteine to its phenylalanine, the CDR3 spans 9 amino acids. The sequence is cut down to CDR3 DNA, 27 bases in frame from base 1. The library was built by means of 5' RACE. Data came from an Illumina HiSeq 2500. The second PCR ran for about 7 to 11 cycles and used a J-beta primer mix along with a sample-barcoded 5' primer. Each TCR beta cDNA molecule received a unique molecular identifier from a template-switch 5' adaptor carrying 12 random nucleotides. At least 3 million CDR3-containing paired-end reads were obtained from each sample. First-strand cDNA was synthesized from all RNA with the Mint cDNA synthesis kit, primed by a TRBC-specific oligonucleotide. Following uracil-DNA glycosylase treatment, a first 18-cycle PCR with universal primers M1SS and BC2_uni_R was performed on all cDNA. On the study's bioinformatics: Each sample was normalized by randomly selecting 1 million high-quality reads, each carrying a distinct molecular identifier. Instead of being binned into consensus sequences, reads with shared molecular identifiers were discarded. CDR3 identification, clonotype clustering and error correction used MiTCR with a Q25 quality threshold and the strictest error-elimination algorithm. A nonparametric unseen species model using Euler transformation provided a lower-bound estimate of total TCR beta diversity. TCRdb passed the public sequencing reads through fastp at Q25 and MiXCR, retaining productive beta sequences. CDR3 protein duplicates are merged, each entry listing the most common genes and DNA. The V and J calls shown here were made by TCRdb, not taken from the authors' results. Across this sample there are around 780,000 distinct CDR3 sequences, with 20% to 30% seen only once. About 2.9% of the sample is in the top ten clones.

These data were also filed under a second study, of T cells of mothers and their children. As the second paper documents: Nine systemically healthy Caucasian individuals, comprising three mothers and their six children, were included as donors. cDNA synthesis consumed the entire amount of extracted RNA, loaded at about 1.5 ug RNA in each 15 ul reaction. Sample barcodes and 2-4 random nucleotides were added via the M1S primer in the second PCR. Each mother yielded over 8.5 million TCR beta CDR3 reads and each child about 3 million reads. Thymic selection shapes the output of TCR recombination in a similar way in related and unrelated pairs, and inherited differences have a minor effect. Related mother-child pairs always showed normalized repertoire overlap that was slightly higher than in unrelated mother-child pairs, though the difference was never significant. No persistent microchimeric T cell clones were found, with a detection sensitivity of approximately 94 clones per million clonotypes. Deep NGS was used in the study to compare the TCR beta repertoires of mothers and children and to look for features that separate related mother-child pairs from unrelated individuals. The mean age was around 42 +/- 4 years for the mothers and roughly 11 +/- 4 years for the children. After adapters were ligated using NEBNext reagents, the libraries underwent 100+100 nt paired-end sequencing on an Illumina HiSeq 2000. To prevent cross-contamination, the mother and child libraries were prepared one month apart and sequenced in separate runs. For each donor, somewhere between roughly 500,000 and 2,100,000 distinct TCR beta clonotypes were identified. Naive TCR beta clonotypes were estimated from low-frequency clonotypes matched to each donor's FACS-determined naive share, without sorting.

What was sequenced was blood. The sequence came from a boy younger than 18 in good health. This receptor chain uses TRBV29-1 and TRBJ1-4, with the D gene not clear enough to name. The CDR3 corresponds to CSRYEKLFF. In nucleotides, the sequence is TGCAGCCGTTACGAAAAACTGTTTTTT.